These 8 T cell receptor beta chains were all obtained from the same sample, sequenced in a study of blood T cell repertoires in COVID-19. TCRdb keeps only in-frame clones here, not all; method: immunoSEQ multiplex PCR. The sample lists under 300,000 clones, over 80% occurring once. Sequenced input: peripheral blood. The receptors come from a woman aged 40-49 years with acute or convalescent COVID-19.

The count of this clone is one. The CDR3 nucleotides are TGTGCCAGCTCACCCCCCGGGACAGGGTCTCAGCCCCAGCATTTT. This translates into CASSPPGTGSQPQHF. The chain combines TRBV18 with TRBJ1-5, with 9 bases aligning to TRBD1. Germline CDR1 and CDR2: KGHSH and LQKENI. Trimming at V came to 3 bases and at J to 6 bases, leaving 6 bases not matched to a gene. The CDR3 spans 15 residues.

V usage is TRBV6-5 and J usage is TRBJ1-5; weak D call: TRBD1 (5 bases). V lost 6 bases to trimming and J lost 6 bases, with 18 bases between them. Looked up from germline, CDR1 is MNHEY and CDR2 is SVGAGI. The CDR3 sequence is 15 residues long. The CDR3 DNA follows: TGTGCCAGCAGCCCCGATGGGGGGGGTGGTCAGCCCCAGCATTTT. This sequence encodes CASSPDGGGGQPQHF.

The V call is TRBV2, the J call TRBJ1-5, with TRBD1 matching 8 bases. The length of the CDR3 is 16 residues. The ends lost 5 bases at V and 3 bases at J; junction bases unmatched: 9. From germline, CDR1 is SNHLY and CDR2 FYNNEI. The CDR3 spells CASSSGTGGPNQPQHF. The CDR3 DNA is TGTGCCAGCAGTTCCGGGACAGGAGGCCCCAATCAGCCCCAGCATTTT.

This chain connects TRBV12-5 to TRBJ2-5; no clear D gene. Germline CDR1 reads LGHNT; CDR2 reads FRNRAP. Trimming removed 5 bases at V and 1 base at J, with 14 bases between. CDR3 length equals 15 residues. CDR3 protein: CASGRSYEAQETQYF. DNA for the CDR3: TGTGCTAGTGGTCGTTCTTACGAGGCCCAAGAGACCCAGTACTTC.

This CDR3 reads CSSTVGVYNEQFF. CDR3 coding DNA: TGCAGCTCTACGGTAGGGGTTTACAATGAGCAGTTCTTC. V is TRBV29-1 and J is TRBJ2-1, with D tentatively TRBD1 (5 bases). Trimming shortened V by 8 bases and J by 4 bases, and 15 bases separated the two germline ends. This CDR3 is 13 amino acids long. CDR1 and CDR2 from the germline V gene are SQVTM and ANQGSEA.

The gene calls are TRBV4-1 and TRBJ1-6, with TRBD1 matching over 7 bases. The germline V gene has CDR1 MGHRA and CDR2 YSYEKL. With V trimmed by 4 bases and J by 4 bases, 7 bases remained unmatched. The CDR3 has 16 amino acids. CDR3 protein: CASSPGGRIYNSPLHF. In nucleotides, the CDR3 is TGCGCCAGCAGCCCAGGGGGGAGGATTTATAATTCACCCCTCCACTTT.

This chain connects TRBV6-1 to TRBJ1-6, with a tentative D call TRBD1 (6 bases). Germline CDR1 and CDR2: MNHNS and SASEGT. Trimming pared 2 bases from V and 9 bases from J, leaving 11 bases between. The CDR3 runs to 14 residues. The CDR3 is CASSEWGLVSPLHF. The CDR3, as DNA: TGTGCCAGCAGTGAATGGGGGCTCGTTTCACCCCTCCACTTT.

The V and J genes are TRBV11-2 and TRBJ1-2; D remains unclear. The CDR3 is 14 amino acids. Looked up from germline, CDR1 is SGHAT and CDR2 is FQNNGV. V was trimmed by 2 bases and J by 5 bases, leaving 12 bases between them. The CDR3 DNA sequence: TGTGCCAGCAGCTTACAGAGGGATGGGTATGGCTACACCTTC. Amino acid sequence: CASSLQRDGYGYTF.